The 32 T cell receptor beta chains reported below all come from one sample, sequenced in a study of shared clonotypes between healthy human individuals. Profiled with immunoSEQ multiplex PCR; TCRdb holds only in-frame clones, not every one. The table lists about 2.4 million clones, around nine tenths of them singletons. Source material: naive CD4+ T cells sorted from blood. Subset in this sample: CD45RA+ positively selected. The receptors come from a man younger than 35 in good health.

This chain uses TRBV29-1 with TRBJ1-2; D gene unclear. V was pared by 2 bases and J by 4 bases, with 8 bases between. This CDR3 is 12 amino acids long. Germline lookup yields CDR1 SQVTM and CDR2 ANQGSEA. In DNA form, the CDR3 reads TGCAGCGTTGAAAAGTCGGCCTATGGCTACACCTTC. Translating gives CSVEKSAYGYTF.

This clone is a singleton in its sample. CDR3 protein: CASSGTRSTDTQYF. The CDR3 DNA reads as TGTGCCAGCAGCGGGACTAGGAGCACAGATACGCAGTATTTT. The chain combines TRBV11-3 with TRBJ2-3; 8 nucleotides line up with TRBD2. From germline, CDR1 is SGHNT and CDR2 YENEEA. The CDR3 runs to 14 residues. J gave up 0 bases and V 5 bases, and 1 base lay outside the gene matches.

This clone was seen just once. The chain combines TRBV28 with TRBJ1-1; the D is unclear. This CDR3 spans 17 amino acids. Germline V gene data show CDR1 as MDHEN and CDR2 as SYDVKM. V lost 4 bases, J lost 5 bases, and 23 bases lay in between. CDR3 coding DNA: TGTGCCAGCAGTTCCCCCGGACGTAGAGGGTTGGGGACTGAAGCTTTCTTT. Translated, it gives CASSSPGRRGLGTEAFF. The full variable domain, rest sourced from reference TRBV28 and TRBJ1-1, is DVKVTQSSRYLVKRTGEKVFLECVQDMDHENMFWYRQDPGLGLRLIYFSYDVKMKEKGDIPEGYSVSREKKERFSLILESASTNQTSMYLCASSSPGRRGLGTEAFFGQGTRLTVV.

This chain links TRBV19 with TRBJ2-4, with D possibly being TRBD1 (6 bases). Per the germline V gene, CDR1 is LNHDA and CDR2 is SQIVND (reference sequence). V gave up 7 bases and J gave up 0 bases, with 10 bases separating them. This CDR3 is built from 14 residues. CDR3 bases: TGTGCCAGTACCCCCAGGGGAGCCAAAAACATTCAGTACTTC. Translating it yields CASTPRGAKNIQYF.

This clone was seen just once. The gene calls are TRBV30 and TRBJ2-4; TRBD2 is a possible D gene (5 bases). V was clipped by 1 base and J by 9 bases, with 16 bases between them. This CDR3 region has 14 residues. Per germline, CDR1 GTSNPN and CDR2 SVGIG (reference sequence). The CDR3 reads CAWSEERIEGIQYF. CDR3 bases: TGTGCCTGGAGTGAGGAACGGATCGAGGGCATTCAGTACTTC.

V and J are TRBV28 and TRBJ1-5, with 7 bases matching TRBD1. Trimming cost V 3 bases and J 2 bases; bases outside gene matches: 7. The CDR3 covers 16 residues. Germline CDR1 reads MDHEN; CDR2 reads SYDVKM. For the CDR3, the DNA is TGTGCCAGCAGTTTGCAGGGGGTGGGGGGCAATCAGCCCCAGCATTTT. It is translated as CASSLQGVGGNQPQHF.

About this clone: Other nucleotide sequences from this sample produce the same CDR3. The chain joins TRBV11-2 to TRBJ1-4; 9 bases are shared with TRBD1. Germline V gene sequence: CDR1 SGHAT, CDR2 FQNNGV. J lost 8 bases, V lost 5 bases, and 3 bases had no gene match. The CDR3 totals 13 residues. For the CDR3, the DNA is TGTGCCAGCAGCACAGACAGGGGGGAAAAACTGTTTTTT. Its translation: CASSTDRGEKLFF. Variable domain in full (rest from reference TRBV11-2 and TRBJ1-4): EAGVAQSPRYKIIEKRQSVAFWCNPISGHATLYWYQQILGQGPKLLIQFQNNGVVDDSQLPKDRFSAERLKGVDSTLKIQPAKLEDSAVYLCASSTDRGEKLFFGSGTQLSVL.

The chain employs TRBV4-3 and TRBJ2-6, with D maybe TRBD1 (6 bases). This CDR3 is built from 17 residues. Germline values: CDR1 LGHNA, CDR2 YSLEER. The germline V and J ends were trimmed by 5 bases and 4 bases, with 18 bases remaining between them. CDR3 protein: CASSEGVVLQGANVLTF. In DNA, the CDR3 is TGCGCCAGCAGCGAGGGGGTTGTCTTGCAGGGGGCCAACGTCCTGACTTTC.

The chain recombines TRBV2 with TRBJ2-5, with D possibly being TRBD1 or TRBD2 (5 bases each). Germline values: CDR1 SNHLY, CDR2 FYNNEI. The length of the CDR3 is 16 residues. Trimming took 2 bases from V and 4 from J, leaving 17 bases between them. CDR3 loop: CASSESGGLGVETQYF. CDR3 bases: TGTGCCAGCAGTGAATCAGGTGGCTTGGGGGTAGAGACCCAGTACTTC.

V and J are TRBV28 and TRBJ2-7; possibly TRBD1 or TRBD2 for D (5 bases each). Germline-derived CDR1 and CDR2 are MDHEN and SYDVKM. CDR3 length equals 15 residues. V lost 4 bases, J lost 5 bases, and 18 bases lay in between. Written as DNA, the CDR3 is TGTGCCAGCAGTTCTGAGGGCGCAGGGATGCACGAGCAGTACTTC. Translated: CASSSEGAGMHEQYF.

The chain has TRBV10-3 and TRBJ2-3; TRBD1 or TRBD2 may be the D gene (6 bases each). This CDR3 is built from 15 residues. Between the trimmed V and J ends, which lost 11 bases and 2 bases, there was a span of 20 bases. Germline V gives CDR1 ENHRY, CDR2 SYGVKD. CDR3 loop: CAAGEVGSFTDTQYF. CDR3 sequence (DNA): TGTGCCGCAGGGGAGGTAGGGTCTTTCACAGATACGCAGTATTTT.

V gene TRBV5-1 combines with J gene TRBJ1-6, with D hard to call. Germline values: CDR1 SGHRS, CDR2 YFSETQ. Trimming stripped 1 base from V and 4 bases from J, with 3 bases between. The CDR3 extends over 13 amino acids. The DNA for the CDR3 is TGCGCCAGCAGCTTGCAGTATAATTCACCCCTCCACTTT. Amino acid sequence: CASSLQYNSPLHF.

This clone was counted once. The J gene is TRBJ2-7, the V gene TRBV28, with 8 bases that match TRBD1. V shed 5 bases, J shed 0 bases, and the junction held 12 bases outside the gene matches. Germline CDR1 and CDR2: MDHEN and SYDVKM. CDR3 length: 17 residues. CDR3 loop: CASSPRPGTGNSYEQYF. The CDR3 nucleotides read TGTGCCAGCAGTCCGAGACCCGGGACAGGCAACTCCTACGAGCAGTACTTC.

The rearrangement links TRBV5-1 to TRBJ2-1; 11 nucleotides line up with TRBD1. Per germline, CDR1 SGHRS and CDR2 YFSETQ. This CDR3 has 15 amino acids. The V gene end was trimmed by 2 bases and the J gene end by 7 bases; junction bases not matched to a gene: 5. The CDR3 sequence: CASSFRTGGSNEQFF. For the CDR3, the DNA is TGCGCCAGCAGCTTTCGGACAGGGGGCTCGAATGAGCAGTTCTTC.

The CDR3 protein is CASSSTSGRRNEQFF. For the CDR3, the DNA is TGCGCCAGCAGCTCGACTAGCGGGAGGAGGAATGAGCAGTTCTTC. The rearrangement links TRBV5-1 to TRBJ2-1, with 13 bases identical to TRBD2. The CDR3 runs 15 residues. The germline V gene has CDR1 SGHRS and CDR2 YFSETQ. Unmatched junction bases numbered 4, after V lost 3 bases and J lost 7 bases.

The count of this clone is one. The chain couples TRBV7-2 to TRBJ2-1; weak D call: TRBD1 (6 bases). This CDR3 comprises 14 residues. Trimming removed 5 bases at V and 10 bases at J, with 18 bases between. Germline values: CDR1 SGHTA, CDR2 FQGNSA. CDR3 residues: CASSARGTLSEQFF. CDR3 DNA: TGTGCCAGCAGCGCAAGGGGGACCCTGAGCGAGCAGTTCTTC.

The rearrangement links TRBV19 to TRBJ1-3; possibly TRBD1 for D (5 bases). Trimming removed 7 bases from V and 0 bases from J, with 22 bases in between. Germline V gene lookup returns CDR1 LNHDA and CDR2 SQIVND (reference sequence). The CDR3 has 18 amino acids. The CDR3 region is CASNEIMGPPSSGNTIYF. The CDR3 nucleotides read TGTGCCAGTAATGAGATAATGGGACCGCCGAGCTCTGGAAACACCATATATTTT.

The chain combines TRBV27 with TRBJ2-3; D may be TRBD2 (6 bases). V lost 6 bases, J lost 6 bases, and 16 bases lay in between. Per the germline V gene, CDR1 is MNHEY and CDR2 is SMNVEV (reference sequence). The CDR3 has 14 amino acids. The CDR3 loop reads CASRLLEGPDTQYF. The CDR3 DNA sequence: TGTGCCAGCAGGCTTCTGGAGGGACCGGATACGCAGTATTTT.

The rearrangement uses TRBV5-8 and TRBJ1-1; no reliable D call. Trimming took off 2 bases at V and 4 bases at J, with 9 bases between the two ends. The CDR3 length is 13 residues. Germline CDR1 and CDR2: SGHTS and YDEGEE. For the CDR3, the DNA is TGTGCCAGCAGCTTCCTCCCGGGCACTGAAGCTTTCTTT. This encodes CASSFLPGTEAFF.

The V and J genes are TRBV5-1 and TRBJ2-7; D is unclear. The CDR3 extends over 13 amino acids. Looked up from germline, CDR1 is SGHRS and CDR2 is YFSETQ. Trimming shortened V by 0 bases and J by 3 bases, and 7 bases separated the two germline ends. The CDR3 sequence: CASSLAVDYEQYF. CDR3 DNA: TGCGCCAGCAGCTTGGCGGTGGACTACGAGCAGTACTTC.

The J gene is TRBJ2-7, the V gene TRBV18; 7 positions match TRBD2. The CDR3 is 15 residues long. CDR1 and CDR2 (germline): KGHSH, LQKENI. With V trimmed by 2 bases and J by 0 bases, 4 bases remained unmatched. The CDR3 region has the DNA TGTGCCAGCTCACCATCGGCGGGGGTCTCCTACGAGCAGTACTTC. Residues: CASSPSAGVSYEQYF.

This rearrangement joins TRBV21-1 to TRBJ2-3; the table's D call, TRBD1, has no DNA check behind it. TRBV21-1 is classified as a pseudogene. The length of the CDR3 is 17 residues. The CDR3 spells CASSTIRQPPGTDTQYF. The CDR3 coding sequence is TGTGCCAGCAGCACTATTCGACAGCCCCCCGGCACAGATACGCAGTATTTT.

The chain carries TRBV19 and TRBJ1-2, with D unclear. Trimming pared 0 bases from V and 1 base from J, leaving 18 bases between. Germline V gives CDR1 LNHDA, CDR2 SQIVND (reference sequence). There are 18 residues in the CDR3. Here the CDR3 reads CASSIDLETPTLNYGYTF. The CDR3 DNA follows: TGTGCCAGTAGTATAGATCTGGAAACGCCGACCCTTAACTATGGCTACACCTTC. Variable domain in full (rest from reference TRBV19 and TRBJ1-2): DGGITQSPKYLFRKEGQNVTLSCEQNLNHDAMYWYRQDPGQGLRLIYYSQIVNDFQKGDIAEGYSVSREKKESFPLTVTSAQKNPTAFYLCASSIDLETPTLNYGYTFGSGTRLTVV.

Turning to this clone: The sample contains more than one DNA sequence encoding this CDR3. The V gene is TRBV2, the J gene TRBJ2-3; D is unresolved. The CDR3 has 13 residues. Trimming pared 2 bases from V and 3 bases from J, leaving 6 bases between. Germline CDR1 and CDR2: SNHLY and FYNNEI. CDR3 protein: CASSELRTDTQYF. DNA for the CDR3: TGTGCCAGCAGTGAACTCAGAACAGATACGCAGTATTTT.

The rearrangement uses TRBV9 and TRBJ2-1; weak D call: TRBD2 (5 bases). The CDR3 extends over 15 amino acids. With 3 bases removed from V and 2 bases from J, the gap between germline ends came to 12 bases. In germline, CDR1 is SGDLS, CDR2 YYNGEE. The CDR3 protein is CASSAATGTYNEQFF. Written as DNA, the CDR3 is TGTGCCAGCAGCGCTGCGACCGGGACCTACAATGAGCAGTTCTTC.

The chain links TRBV15 to TRBJ2-5; 10 bases agree with TRBD1. Germline assignment: CDR1 LNHNV and CDR2 YYDKDF (reference sequence). The junction had 6 bases not matched to a gene; V was cut back by 7 bases and J by 4 bases. The CDR3 length is 14 residues. This chain's CDR3 is CATKRQGAGETQYF. The CDR3 nucleotides read TGTGCCACCAAGAGACAGGGGGCAGGAGAGACCCAGTACTTC.

In regard to this clone: The sample contains more than one DNA sequence encoding this CDR3. The chain recombines TRBV18 with TRBJ2-7; D is undetermined. The CDR3 consists of 13 residues. V was pared by 0 bases and J by 4 bases, with 7 bases between. Germline V lookup: CDR1 KGHSH, CDR2 LQKENI. The chain's CDR3 is CASSPPSLYEQYF. The CDR3 coding sequence is TGTGCCAGCTCACCACCGTCCCTTTACGAGCAGTACTTC.

The chain employs TRBV7-2 and TRBJ2-1, with TRBD2 matching over 9 bases. V lost 1 base, J lost 10 bases, and 5 bases stayed unmatched. This CDR3 has 14 amino acids. Germline lookup yields CDR1 SGHTA and CDR2 FQGNSA. The CDR3 coding sequence is TGTGCCAGCAGCTTAGTGGGACTAGCTAGCGAGCAGTTCTTC. Amino acids: CASSLVGLASEQFF.

The V and J genes are TRBV2 and TRBJ2-5; D is possibly TRBD1 or TRBD2 (5 bases each). Deletions cut 1 base from V and 3 bases from J, with 9 bases between. Germline V lookup: CDR1 SNHLY, CDR2 FYNNEI. This CDR3 is 14 amino acids long. The DNA for the CDR3 is TGTGCCAGCAGTGAAGGGGGGATAAAAGAGACCCAGTACTTC. Protein product: CASSEGGIKETQYF.

V and J are TRBV7-9 and TRBJ2-5; 9 positions match TRBD2. The CDR3 spans 14 residues. Germline lookup yields CDR1 SEHNR and CDR2 FQNEAQ (reference sequence). V shed 4 bases, J shed 4 bases, and the junction held 4 bases outside the gene matches. Written as DNA, the CDR3 is TGTGCCAGCAGCTCAGGACTAGCGCTAGAGACCCAGTACTTC. It translates to CASSSGLALETQYF.

The rearrangement links TRBV10-3 to TRBJ2-7; unclear D gene. CDR1 ENHRY and CDR2 SYGVKD come from the germline V gene. This CDR3 region has 14 residues. V was trimmed by 3 bases and J by 7 bases, leaving 16 bases between them. In nucleotides, the CDR3 is TGTGCCATCAGTGATATGGTGGGTGGTCAAGAGCAGTACTTC. Its protein product is CAISDMVGGQEQYF.

The V call is TRBV7-8, the J call TRBJ2-4; TRBD1 agrees at 7 bases. CDR3 length equals 15 residues. J lost 0 bases, V lost 3 bases, and 2 bases had no gene match. Germline CDR1 reads SGHVS; CDR2 reads FQNEAQ. This CDR3 is CASSFDRVAKNIQYF. The CDR3 nucleotides are TGTGCCAGCAGCTTCGACAGGGTAGCCAAAAACATTCAGTACTTC.